These 8 T cell receptor beta chains were all obtained from the same sample, sequenced in a study of beta chain features in type 1 diabetes. For these receptors, no antigen is known. Study conclusions and caveats: There was a moderate but significant shortening of TCRB CDR3s in all four CD4+ subsets of Type 1 diabetes patients.

Expressed TCRB transcripts got sequenced, as all isolated RNA was reverse transcribed. This table comes from immunoSEQ multiplex PCR, and its TCRdb copy is limited to in-frame clones, with some not included. Here the sample spans some 190,000 clones, 7.5% to 8.5% being singletons. The sample taken for sequencing was central memory CD4+ T cells from blood. All receptors come from a man between 18 and 29 years old with type 1 diabetes.

The chain employs TRBV29-1 and TRBJ2-1; 7 bases agree with TRBD1. Germline V gives CDR1 SQVTM, CDR2 ANQGSEA. J was trimmed by 4 bases and V by 5 bases; bases with no gene match: 5. This CDR3 has 13 amino acids. The CDR3: CSVCRDRYNEQFF. DNA of the CDR3: TGCAGCGTTTGCCGGGACAGATACAATGAGCAGTTCTTC.

The rearrangement joins TRBV15 to TRBJ2-7; maybe TRBD1 (7 bases). CDR3 length equals 15 residues. Per germline, CDR1 LNHNV and CDR2 YYDKDF (reference sequence). V dropped 5 bases and J dropped 3 bases, with 17 bases sitting between them. The DNA for the CDR3 is TGTGCCACCAGCCAGGACCATCAGGGGGGCTACGAGCAGTACTTC. It is translated as CATSQDHQGGYEQYF.

This clone was seen a handful of times. The genes are TRBV28 and TRBJ1-4; 10 positions agree with TRBD1. Germline CDR1 is MDHEN and CDR2 is SYDVKM. The J segment lost 6 bases and the V segment lost 6 bases, leaving 7 bases of the junction unmatched. The CDR3 length is 15 residues. This CDR3 reads CASSRQGAGYEKLFF. The CDR3, as DNA: TGTGCCAGCAGCCGACAGGGGGCGGGTTATGAAAAACTGTTTTTT.

The chain links TRBV6-6 to TRBJ1-2; possibly TRBD1 for D (6 bases). Trimming left V 7 bases short and J 5 bases short, with 11 bases between. The CDR3 is made up of 12 amino acids. CDR1 is MNHNY, CDR2 SVGAGI, per germline (reference sequence). The CDR3 DNA reads as TGTGCCAGCACGCCACAGGGATATGGCTACACCTTC. This gives the protein CASTPQGYGYTF.

Comments on this clone: Germline and junction disagree at one end, which may indicate a read error. The J gene is TRBJ2-3, the V gene TRBV2; tentative D call: TRBD2 (5 bases). Germline V lookup: CDR1 SNHLY, CDR2 FYNNEI. CDR3 length equals 14 residues. CDR3 region: CANSRTEGTDTQYF. The CDR3 nucleotides read TGTGCCAACAGTAGGACGGAGGGCACAGATACGCAGTATTTT.

This clone was seen a few times. The genes are TRBV7-8 and TRBJ2-3, with TRBD2 identical over 11 bases. V gave up 1 base and J gave up 3 bases; unmatched junction bases: 6. The CDR3 spans 17 residues. The V gene's germline CDR1 is SGHVS and CDR2 FQNEAQ. CDR3 residues: CASSLGFSGGATDTQYF. CDR3 DNA: TGTGCCAGCAGCTTAGGGTTTAGCGGGGGGGCAACAGATACGCAGTATTTT.

The rearrangement uses TRBV7-2 and TRBJ1-6, with 7 bases fitting TRBD1. Germline V CDR1 and CDR2: SGHTA, FQGNSA. The CDR3 has 14 residues. V lost 4 bases and J lost 7; bases outside the gene matches: 4. The CDR3 nucleotides are TGTGCCAGCAGCTCCCGACAGGGCAATTCACCCCTCCACTTT. Translating it yields CASSSRQGNSPLHF.

Only a few counts were recorded for this clone. The chain combines TRBV7-6 with TRBJ2-5; TRBD1 might be the D (6 bases). CDR1 is SGHVS and CDR2 is FNYEAQ in the germline V gene. Trimming shortened V by 3 bases and J by 1 base, and 12 bases separated the two germline ends. This CDR3 has 15 residues. CDR3 bases: TGTGCCAGCAGCTTTAAATCCAGGGGCCAAGAGACCCAGTACTTC. It translates to CASSFKSRGQETQYF.